This TCR beta chain was captured by sequencing in a study of T cell responses to AZD1222 COVID-19 vaccine. Study results and caveats: Distributed over spike, vaccine-associated CD4 TCRs predominated at 160-218 and 743-854. Baseline seropositives among AZD1222 recipients totaled only five or six. Repertoire samples came only from after the peak T cell response.

This CDR3 has 18 amino acids. CDR1 is MNHNS and CDR2 is SASEGT in the germline V gene. Deletions cut 4 bases from V and 0 bases from J, with 16 bases between. This clone has only one observation. Its antigen is as yet unknown. Assay: immunoSEQ multiplex PCR; the TCRdb copy retains only in-frame clones and omits some. The sample carries roughly 200,000 clones, 80% to 95% recorded once. The sample in question was peripheral blood, obtained 28 days after the second AZD1222 dose. This TCR came from an adult who received the AZD1222 COVID-19 vaccine. V gene TRBV6-1 combines with J gene TRBJ2-6; D unresolved. DNA of the CDR3: TGTGCCAGCAGTGGACCGTTTTCTCCTAGCTCTGGGGCCAACGTCCTGACTTTC. It yields the protein CASSGPFSPSSGANVLTF.